Here is one T cell receptor (beta chain) with its context. Primers: 60 Vbeta forward and 13 Jbeta reverse. Generated by immunoSEQ multiplex PCR, the TCRdb table keeps only in-frame clones and is missing some. The data contain roughly 250,000 clones, under 80% of them singletons. The data derive from a study of cytomegalovirus exposure and HLA in healthy donors. The source is a female donor in good health and CMV-seronegative. The sequenced material came from PBMCs.

The CDR3 loop reads CASNPGGGATNYGYTF. CDR3 DNA sequence: TGCGCCAGCAACCCGGGTGGAGGGGCCACCAACTATGGCTACACCTTC. The V call is TRBV5-1, the J call TRBJ1-2, with a tentative D call TRBD1 (5 bases). Trimming took off 6 bases at V and 2 bases at J, with 20 bases between the two ends. This CDR3 region has 16 residues. Per germline, CDR1 SGHRS and CDR2 YFSETQ.